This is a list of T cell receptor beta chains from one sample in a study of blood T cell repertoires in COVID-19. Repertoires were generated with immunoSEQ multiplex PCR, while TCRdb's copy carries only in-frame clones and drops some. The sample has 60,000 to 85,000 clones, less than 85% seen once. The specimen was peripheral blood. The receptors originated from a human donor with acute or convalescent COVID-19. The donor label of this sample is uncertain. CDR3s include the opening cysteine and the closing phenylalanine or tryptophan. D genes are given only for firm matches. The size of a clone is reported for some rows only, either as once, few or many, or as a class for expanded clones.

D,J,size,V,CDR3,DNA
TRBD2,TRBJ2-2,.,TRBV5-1,CASKVAAGANTGELFF,TGCGCCAGCAAAGTTGCCGCGGGGGCGAACACCGGGGAGCTGTTTTTT
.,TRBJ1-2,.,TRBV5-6,CASSSDNRADYTF,TGTGCCAGCAGCTCGGACAATAGGGCGGACTACACCTTC
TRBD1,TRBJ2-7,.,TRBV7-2,CASSPTGLTYEQYF,TGTGCCAGCAGCCCGACAGGGCTTACCTACGAGCAGTACTTC
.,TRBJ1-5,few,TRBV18,CASSPFWGDQPQHF,TGTGCCAGCTCACCATTCTGGGGGGATCAGCCCCAGCATTTT
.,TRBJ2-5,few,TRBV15,CATSRLERQETQYF,TGTGCCACCAGCAGGCTAGAGAGGCAAGAGACCCAGTACTTC
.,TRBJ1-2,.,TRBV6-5,CASRGGLSGGYTF,TGTGCCAGCAGGGGGGGTCTCTCGGGCGGCTACACCTTC
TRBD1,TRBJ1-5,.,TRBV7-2,CASSPGTGGQPQHF,TGTGCCAGCAGCCCCGGGACAGGGGGTCAGCCCCAGCATTTT
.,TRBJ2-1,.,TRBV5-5,CASSQGVVLYNEQFF,TGTGCCAGCAGCCAAGGGGTAGTTCTTTACAATGAGCAGTTCTTC
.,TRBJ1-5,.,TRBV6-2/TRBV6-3,CASSYSGALSNQPQHF,TGTGCCAGCAGTTACTCGGGGGCGTTAAGCAATCAGCCCCAGCATTTT
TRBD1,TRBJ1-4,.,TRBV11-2,CASSLGTGINEKLFF,TGTGCCAGCAGCCTCGGGACAGGGATAAATGAAAAACTGTTTTTT
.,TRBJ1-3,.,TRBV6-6,CASSYSRDSGNTIYF,TGTGCCAGCAGTTACTCACGAGACTCTGGAAACACCATATATTTT
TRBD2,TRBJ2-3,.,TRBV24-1,CATSDGTSGRSDTQYF,TGTGCCACCAGTGATGGGACTAGCGGGAGGTCCGATACGCAGTATTTT
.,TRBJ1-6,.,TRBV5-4,CASSLFRKAVNSPLHF,TGTGCCAGCAGCTTATTTCGAAAGGCGGTAAATTCACCCCTCCACTTT
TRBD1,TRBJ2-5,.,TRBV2,CASRTQGAGGTQYF,TGTGCCAGCAGAACGCAGGGGGCTGGGGGGACCCAGTACTTC
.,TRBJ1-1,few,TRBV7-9,CASSFGHLNTEAFF,TGTGCCAGCAGCTTTGGACACTTGAACACTGAAGCTTTCTTT